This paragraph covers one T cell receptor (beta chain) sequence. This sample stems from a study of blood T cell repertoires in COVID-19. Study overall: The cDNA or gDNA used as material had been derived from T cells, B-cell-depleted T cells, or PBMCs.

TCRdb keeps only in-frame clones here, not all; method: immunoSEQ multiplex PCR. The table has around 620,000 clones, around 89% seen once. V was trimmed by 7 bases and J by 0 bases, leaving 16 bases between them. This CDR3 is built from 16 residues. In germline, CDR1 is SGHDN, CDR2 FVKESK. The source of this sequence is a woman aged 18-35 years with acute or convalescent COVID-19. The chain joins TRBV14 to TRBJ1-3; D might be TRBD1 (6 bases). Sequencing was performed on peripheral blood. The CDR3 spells CASTTGGHNSGNTIYF. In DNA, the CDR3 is TGTGCCAGCACCACGGGGGGGCACAACTCTGGAAACACCATATATTTT.